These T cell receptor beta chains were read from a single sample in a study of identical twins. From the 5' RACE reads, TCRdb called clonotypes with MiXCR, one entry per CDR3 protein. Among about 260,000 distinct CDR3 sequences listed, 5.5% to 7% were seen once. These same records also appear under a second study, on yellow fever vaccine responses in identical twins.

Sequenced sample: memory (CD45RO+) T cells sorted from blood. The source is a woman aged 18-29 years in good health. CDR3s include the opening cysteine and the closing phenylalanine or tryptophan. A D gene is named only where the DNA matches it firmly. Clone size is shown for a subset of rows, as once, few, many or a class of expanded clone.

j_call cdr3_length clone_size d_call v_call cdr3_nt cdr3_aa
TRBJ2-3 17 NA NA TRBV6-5 TGTGCCAGCAGTTACTCCAGGGGGCGGGGGAGTAAAGATACGCAGTATTTT CASSYSRGRGSKDTQYF
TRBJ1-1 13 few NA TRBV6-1 TGTGCCAGCAGCCGAACACCGAGGACTGAAGCTTTCTTT CASSRTPRTEAFF
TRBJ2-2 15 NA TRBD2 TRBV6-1 TGTGCCAGCAGCCCCGGGACTAGGGACACCGGGGAGCTGTTTTTT CASSPGTRDTGELFF
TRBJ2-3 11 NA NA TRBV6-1 TGTGCCAGCAAAATGGGGGGTACGCAGTATTTT CASKMGGTQYF
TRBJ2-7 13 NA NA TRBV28 TGTGCCAGCATCGAGCCCAACTCCTACGAGCAGTACTTC CASIEPNSYEQYF
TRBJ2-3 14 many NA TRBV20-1 TGCAGTGCAGAACCCGGGACCAACACAGATACGCAGTATTTT CSAEPGTNTDTQYF
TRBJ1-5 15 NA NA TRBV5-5 TGTGCCAGCAGCTCAACAGGGATTTTAAATCAGCCCCAGCATTTT CASSSTGILNQPQHF
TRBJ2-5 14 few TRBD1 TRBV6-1 TGTGCCAGCAGTGTGAGGGGGACAGAAGAGACCCAGTACTTC CASSVRGTEETQYF
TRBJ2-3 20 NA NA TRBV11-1 TGTGCCAGCAGCTTAGCCCCGGTGTGGGTTGTGGAGTCTAGCACAGATACGCAGTATTTT CASSLAPVWVVESSTDTQYF
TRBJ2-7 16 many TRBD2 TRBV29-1 TGCAGCGTTGAAACCTCTACCCCGAGCGGGAGTTACGAGCAGTACTTC CSVETSTPSGSYEQYF
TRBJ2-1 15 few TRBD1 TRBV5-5 TGTGCCAGCAGCTTCGGACAGGGGGAATACAATGAGCAGTTCTTC CASSFGQGEYNEQFF
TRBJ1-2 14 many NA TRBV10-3 TGTGCCATCAGTGAGGGGATAGGGAACTATGGCTACACCTTC CAISEGIGNYGYTF
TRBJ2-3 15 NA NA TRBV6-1 TGTGCCAGCAGCTCCACTAGGGGGTGGAAAGATACGCAGTATTTT CASSSTRGWKDTQYF
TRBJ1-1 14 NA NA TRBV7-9 TGTGCCAGCAGCTTTTCTGGGCCGGGCACTGAAGCTTTCTTT CASSFSGPGTEAFF
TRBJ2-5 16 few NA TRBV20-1 TGCAGTGCTAGAGGAAACAGCGACATCCTCCAAGAGACCCAGTACTTC CSARGNSDILQETQYF
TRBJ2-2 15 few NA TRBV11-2 TGTGCCAGCAGCTTAATCAGAGGAAACACCGGGGAGCTGTTTTTT CASSLIRGNTGELFF
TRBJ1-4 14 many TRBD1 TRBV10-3 TGTGCCATCAGTGAAGGGACAGGGGTTGAAAAACTGTTTTTT CAISEGTGVEKLFF
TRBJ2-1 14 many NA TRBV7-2 TGTGCCAGCAGTCTGTCTTGGATGCGGAATGAGCAGTTCTTC CASSLSWMRNEQFF